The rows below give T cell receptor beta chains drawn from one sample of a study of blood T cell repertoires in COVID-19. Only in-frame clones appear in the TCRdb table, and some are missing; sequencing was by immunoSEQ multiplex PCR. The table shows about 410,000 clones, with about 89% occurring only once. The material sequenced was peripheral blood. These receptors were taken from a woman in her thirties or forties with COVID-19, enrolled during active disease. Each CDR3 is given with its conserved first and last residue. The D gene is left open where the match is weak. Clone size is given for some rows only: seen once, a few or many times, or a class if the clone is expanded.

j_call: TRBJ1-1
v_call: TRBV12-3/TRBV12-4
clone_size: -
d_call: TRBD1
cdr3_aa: CASWRDSYTEAFF
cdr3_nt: TGTGCCAGCTGGAGGGACAGCTACACTGAAGCTTTCTTT

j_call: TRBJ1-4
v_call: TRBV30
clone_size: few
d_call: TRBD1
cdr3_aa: CAWRASGGGKLFF
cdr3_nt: TGTGCCTGGAGAGCCTCAGGGGGCGGAAAACTGTTTTTT

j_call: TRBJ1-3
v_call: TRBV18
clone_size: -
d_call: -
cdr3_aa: CASSPMADYSGNTIYF
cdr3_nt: TGTGCCAGCTCACCGATGGCAGATTACTCTGGAAACACCATATATTTT

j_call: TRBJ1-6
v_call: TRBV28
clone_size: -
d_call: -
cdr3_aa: CASSSYSPGGSSYNSPLHF
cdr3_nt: TGTGCCAGCAGTTCCTATTCCCCCGGTGGGAGCTCCTATAATTCACCCCTCCACTTT

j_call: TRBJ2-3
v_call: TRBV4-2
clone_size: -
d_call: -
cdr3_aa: CASSQGSRGAADTQYF
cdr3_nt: TGTGCCAGCAGCCAAGGGAGCAGGGGAGCCGCAGATACGCAGTATTTT

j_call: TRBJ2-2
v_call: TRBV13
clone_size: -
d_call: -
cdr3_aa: CASSTQGNGELFF
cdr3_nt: TGTGCCAGCAGCACTCAGGGAAACGGGGAGCTGTTTTTT

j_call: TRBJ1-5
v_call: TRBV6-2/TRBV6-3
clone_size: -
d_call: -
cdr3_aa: CASSSGNNQPQHF
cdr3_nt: TGTGCCAGCAGTTCAGGGAACAATCAGCCCCAGCATTTT

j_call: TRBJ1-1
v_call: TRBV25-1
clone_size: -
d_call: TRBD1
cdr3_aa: CASSPDRYTEAFF
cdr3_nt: TGTGCCAGCAGTCCGGACAGGTACACTGAAGCTTTCTTT

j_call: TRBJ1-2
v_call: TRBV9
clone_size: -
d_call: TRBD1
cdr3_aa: CASSSRTGANDGYTF
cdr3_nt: TGTGCCAGCAGCTCGCGGACAGGGGCCAACGATGGCTACACCTTC

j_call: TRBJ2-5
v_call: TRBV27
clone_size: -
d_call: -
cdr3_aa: CASSFRGETQYF
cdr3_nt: TGTGCCAGCAGTTTTCGGGGAGAGACCCAGTACTTC

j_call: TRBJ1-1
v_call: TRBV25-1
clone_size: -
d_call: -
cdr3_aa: CASSFQGSNTEAFF
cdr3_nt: TGTGCCAGCAGTTTTCAGGGGTCGAACACTGAAGCTTTCTTT

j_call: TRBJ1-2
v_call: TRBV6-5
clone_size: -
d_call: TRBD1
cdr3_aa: CASSSPGQSNYGYTF
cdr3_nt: TGTGCCAGCAGTTCGCCGGGACAGTCTAACTATGGCTACACCTTC

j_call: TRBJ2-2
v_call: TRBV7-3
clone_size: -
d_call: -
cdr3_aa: CASSLTLGSGHLNTGELFF
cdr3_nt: TGTGCCAGCAGCTTAACATTAGGTTCGGGACACTTGAACACCGGGGAGCTGTTTTTT

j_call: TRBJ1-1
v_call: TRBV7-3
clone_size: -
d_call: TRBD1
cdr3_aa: CASSQGQGTTEAFF
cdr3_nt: TGTGCCAGCAGCCAAGGACAGGGTACGACTGAAGCTTTCTTT

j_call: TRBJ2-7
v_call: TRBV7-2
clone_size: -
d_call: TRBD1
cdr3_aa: CASSFPGQGAHEQYF
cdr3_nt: TGTGCCAGCAGCTTTCCGGGACAGGGGGCCCACGAGCAGTACTTC

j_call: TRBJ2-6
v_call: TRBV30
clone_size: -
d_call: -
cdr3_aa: CAWSVRGLVTSSGANVLTF
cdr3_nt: TGTGCCTGGAGTGTACGGGGGTTAGTAACCAGCTCTGGGGCCAACGTCCTGACTTTC

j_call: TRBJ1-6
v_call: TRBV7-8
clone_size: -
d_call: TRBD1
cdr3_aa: CASSLETGVALHF
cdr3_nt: TGTGCCAGCAGCCTTGAGACAGGGGTCGCCCTCCACTTT

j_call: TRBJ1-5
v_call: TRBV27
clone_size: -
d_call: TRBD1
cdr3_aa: CASSSRDRVHNSNQPQHF
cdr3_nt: TGTGCCAGCAGTTCCCGAGACAGGGTTCACAATAGCAATCAGCCCCAGCATTTT

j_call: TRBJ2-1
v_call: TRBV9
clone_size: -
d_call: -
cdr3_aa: CASSVFDSSSYNEQFF
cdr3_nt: TGTGCCAGCAGCGTGTTCGATTCGAGCTCCTACAATGAGCAGTTCTTC

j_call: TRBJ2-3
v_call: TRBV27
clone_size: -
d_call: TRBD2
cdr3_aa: CASSQGVAGGKRGTQYF
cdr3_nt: TGTGCCAGCAGTCAAGGGGTAGCGGGGGGTAAAAGGGGTACGCAGTATTTT

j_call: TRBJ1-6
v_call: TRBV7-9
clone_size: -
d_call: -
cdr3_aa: CASSAVLNSPLHF
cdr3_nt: TGTGCCAGCAGCGCGGTCCTGAATTCACCCCTCCACTTT

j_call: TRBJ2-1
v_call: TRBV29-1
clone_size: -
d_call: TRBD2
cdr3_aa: CSVSKATSGRSEQFF
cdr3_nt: TGCAGCGTTTCCAAGGCGACTAGCGGGAGAAGTGAGCAGTTCTTC

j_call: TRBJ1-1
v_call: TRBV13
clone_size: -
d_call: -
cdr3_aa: CASSVWAGNTEAFF
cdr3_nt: TGTGCCAGCTCAGTGTGGGCCGGCAACACTGAAGCTTTCTTT

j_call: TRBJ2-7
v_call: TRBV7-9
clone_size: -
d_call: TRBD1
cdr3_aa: CASSLTGGYEQYF
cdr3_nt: TGTGCCAGCAGCTTAACAGGGGGATACGAGCAGTACTTC

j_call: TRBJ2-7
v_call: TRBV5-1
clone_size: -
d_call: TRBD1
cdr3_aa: CASSSDRVLYEQYF
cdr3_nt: TGCGCCAGCAGCTCCGACAGGGTTCTTTACGAGCAGTACTTC

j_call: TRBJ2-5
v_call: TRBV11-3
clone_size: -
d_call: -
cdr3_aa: CASSLQGGTQYF
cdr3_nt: TGTGCCAGCAGCTTACAGGGAGGGACCCAGTACTTC

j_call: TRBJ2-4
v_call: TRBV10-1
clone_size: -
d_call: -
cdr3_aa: CASIGGILAKNIQYF
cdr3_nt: TGCGCCAGCATCGGGGGTATTCTAGCCAAAAACATTCAGTACTTC

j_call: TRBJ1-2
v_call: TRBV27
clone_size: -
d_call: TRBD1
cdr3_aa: CASSGGTGVRGYTF
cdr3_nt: TGTGCCAGCAGTGGCGGAACAGGGGTTCGCGGCTACACCTTC

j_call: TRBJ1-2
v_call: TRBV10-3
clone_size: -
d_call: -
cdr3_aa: CAISELGDYGYTF
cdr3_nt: TGTGCCATCAGTGAACTGGGAGACTATGGCTACACCTTC